Listed below are T cell receptor beta chains from one sample, sequenced in a study of a mutant IDH1 vaccine in newly diagnosed glioma. Sequencing used immunoSEQ multiplex PCR; TCRdb keeps in-frame clones, though not all of them. Among tens of thousands of clones, over 60% were seen once, and the ten largest hold 9.5% to 15%. These TCRs are of unknown antigen specificity. The source was PBMCs, collected from a glioma patient whose treatment included an IDH1 peptide vaccine. These TCRs come from a man aged 40-49 years with glioma. CDR3s include the opening cysteine and the closing phenylalanine or tryptophan. D genes are given only for firm matches. The size field is filled for only some rows; it gives once, few, many or a size class.

v_call,d_call,j_call,cdr3_length,clone_size,cdr3_nt,cdr3_aa
TRBV7-2,.,TRBJ1-1,13,few,TGTGCCAGCAGCTTACTCCAGGGGAGGGAAGCTTTCTTT,CASSLLQGREAFF
TRBV29-1,.,TRBJ2-4,14,.,TGCAGCGTTAGAGACTCGCCAGCCAAAAACATTCAGTACTTC,CSVRDSPAKNIQYF
TRBV2,.,TRBJ2-5,13,.,TGTGCCAGCAGTGAAGCCGGAGCAAGGGCCCAGTACTTC,CASSEAGARAQYF
TRBV11-3,.,TRBJ1-2,14,.,TGTGCCAGCAGCCCCCGTGAACGGGGACATGGCTACACCTTC,CASSPRERGHGYTF
TRBV2,TRBD1,TRBJ2-7,14,.,TGTGCCAGCAGTGGAAGGACAGGCACCTACGAGCAGTACTTC,CASSGRTGTYEQYF
TRBV6-1,.,TRBJ2-1,17,.,TGTGCCAGCAGTGATTTAGCCCGGGACTCATACCCAAATGAGCAGTTCTTC,CASSDLARDSYPNEQFF
TRBV18,.,TRBJ1-1,17,.,TGTGCCAGCTCACCACTTAAGGACAGCCCCGCAAACACTGAAGCTTTCTTT,CASSPLKDSPANTEAFF
TRBV27,.,TRBJ1-2,14,.,TGTGCCAGCAGTTTGGGGGGATACGGCTATGGCTACACCTTC,CASSLGGYGYGYTF
TRBV21-1,.,TRBJ2-7,22,.,TGTGCCAGCAGCAAGAGGGTCCTAACCGGGACAGGGCCGGAGGGGAGCTCCTACGAGCAGTACTTC,CASSKRVLTGTGPEGSSYEQYF
TRBV11-2,.,TRBJ1-1,10,few,TGTGCCAGCGGGAATAATGAAGCTTTCTTT,CASGNNEAFF
TRBV7-6,.,TRBJ1-1,15,.,TGTGCCAGCAGCACCCGGGCGGGGGGCGCCGCTGAAGCTTTCTTT,CASSTRAGGAAEAFF
TRBV6-6,TRBD1,TRBJ1-1,15,once,TGTGCCAGCAGTTCTCGAGGAAGGGGACAGTCCGAAGCTTTCTTT,CASSSRGRGQSEAFF
TRBV6-6,TRBD1,TRBJ1-2,14,once,TGTGCCAGCAGTTCGACAGGGGGCGTCTATGGCTACACCTTC,CASSSTGGVYGYTF
TRBV4-3,TRBD2,TRBJ2-3,18,once,TGCGCCAGCAGCCGCCGTCCTCGGGGGGGAGGGCGCTCAGATACGCAGTATTTT,CASSRRPRGGGRSDTQYF
TRBV19,.,TRBJ2-2,14,.,TGTGCCAGTAGCCCTCGACTACCAACCGGGGAGCTGTTTTTT,CASSPRLPTGELFF
TRBV14,TRBD1,TRBJ1-4,15,.,TGTGCCAGCAGCCGCAACAGGGGGCTTAATGAAAAACTGTTTTTT,CASSRNRGLNEKLFF
TRBV7-2,TRBD1,TRBJ2-5,14,.,TGTGCCAGCAGCTTTGGACAGGGAAGAGAGACCCAGTACTTC,CASSFGQGRETQYF
TRBV7-6,.,TRBJ1-1,14,once,TGTGCCAGCAGCTTGATAGAAAAGAACACTGAAGCTTTCTTT,CASSLIEKNTEAFF
TRBV12-5,.,TRBJ1-1,12,.,TGTGCTAGTGATCGGATGAACACTGAAGCTTTCTTT,CASDRMNTEAFF
TRBV14,.,TRBJ2-7,12,.,TGTGCCAGCAGCCAAGTATCCTACGAGCAGTACTTC,CASSQVSYEQYF
TRBV18,.,TRBJ1-5,16,.,TGTGCCAGCTCACCAACGACGGGGGGCGCCAATCAGCCCCAGCATTTT,CASSPTTGGANQPQHF
TRBV6-1,.,TRBJ2-1,11,.,TGTGCCAGCAGTGAAGCTTGGGAGCAGTTCTTC,CASSEAWEQFF
TRBV5-6,.,TRBJ2-1,16,.,TGTGCCAGCAGCTTGGTGGGGGTCATGCGACCGCATGAGCAGTTCTTC,CASSLVGVMRPHEQFF
TRBV6-1,.,TRBJ2-7,15,.,TGTGCCAGCAGTGAAACGCATCAGTCCTCCTACGAGCAGTACTTC,CASSETHQSSYEQYF
TRBV5-1,.,TRBJ2-5,14,.,TGCGCCAGCAGTTGGGACGGGGGATCGGGGACCCAGTACTTC,CASSWDGGSGTQYF
TRBV12-5,.,TRBJ2-3,12,.,TGTGCTAGTGGCAAAAGCACAGATACGCAGTATTTT,CASGKSTDTQYF
TRBV11-2,.,TRBJ1-2,11,.,TGTGCCATCCTGGGTGAGGACGGCTACACCTTC,CAILGEDGYTF
TRBV4-3,.,TRBJ2-6,15,.,TGCGCCAGCAGCCAAGGGCGCAGTGGGGCCAACGTCCTGACTTTC,CASSQGRSGANVLTF
TRBV4-1,TRBD2,TRBJ2-3,19,.,TGCGCCAGCAGCCAACACTTTAGGGCACTAGCGGGAGAGAGGGATACGCAGTATTTT,CASSQHFRALAGERDTQYF
TRBV29-1,TRBD1,TRBJ1-3,15,.,TGCAGCGCTAAGGACAGGGCGACCTCTGGAAACACCATATATTTT,CSAKDRATSGNTIYF
TRBV29-1,.,TRBJ2-3,14,.,TGCAGCGTTGGCTTCGGGGTGGGTAGGGATACGCAGTATTTT,CSVGFGVGRDTQYF
TRBV6-1,.,TRBJ2-3,14,.,TGTGCCAGCAGTGTTGTCGCCTACACAGATACGCAGTATTTT,CASSVVAYTDTQYF
TRBV4-2,.,TRBJ2-1,12,.,TGTGCCAGCAGCCAACGGGGGAATGAGCAGTTCTTC,CASSQRGNEQFF
TRBV7-8,.,TRBJ2-1,12,.,TGTGCCAGCACTTTCAGAGGGGATGAGCAGTTCTTC,CASTFRGDEQFF
TRBV2,.,TRBJ2-5,11,once,TGTGCCAGCTCTGGCCAAGAGGCCCAGTACTTC,CASSGQEAQYF
TRBV11-2,TRBD1,TRBJ1-2,14,.,TGTGCCAGCAGCGCGGACAGGGGTGGCCGTGGCTACACCTTC,CASSADRGGRGYTF
TRBV19,TRBD1,TRBJ2-7,12,.,TGTGCCAGTAGTACAGGGGGCTACGAGCAGTACTTC,CASSTGGYEQYF
TRBV7-9,.,TRBJ2-5,15,few,TGTGCCAGCAGCTTAGGAGGCACACCCCAAGAGACCCAGTACTTC,CASSLGGTPQETQYF
TRBV2,.,TRBJ1-5,13,once,TGTGCCAGCAGGGCCGAAAAAGCCCAGCCCCAGCATTTT,CASRAEKAQPQHF
TRBV29-1,TRBD1,TRBJ2-1,13,.,TGCAGCTACGGACAGGGGGCCTACAATGAGCAGTTCTTC,CSYGQGAYNEQFF
TRBV7-2,.,TRBJ2-1,15,few,TGTGCCAGCGGGGGATCTACCCGCTCCTACAATGAGCAGTTCTTC,CASGGSTRSYNEQFF
TRBV11-2,.,TRBJ2-2,16,.,TGTGCCAGCAGCTTTGAGGGGCCGGCATTCACCGGGGAGCTGTTTTTT,CASSFEGPAFTGELFF
TRBV10-2,.,TRBJ1-1,10,.,TGCGCCAGCAGGGAGGTTGAAGCTTTCTTT,CASREVEAFF
TRBV5-1,.,TRBJ1-1,14,few,TGCGCCAGCAGCTTGGTTGAAAGGAACACTGAAGCTTTCTTT,CASSLVERNTEAFF
TRBV2,.,TRBJ1-1,14,.,TGTGCCAGCAGTGTACGACCCACGAACACTGAAGCTTTCTTT,CASSVRPTNTEAFF
TRBV9,.,TRBJ2-1,15,.,TGTGCCAGCAGCTTCCGGGACTCTGGGTACAATGAGCAGTTCTTC,CASSFRDSGYNEQFF
TRBV28,TRBD1,TRBJ2-7,14,.,TGTGCCAGCAAGAGACAGGGTCCTGCCTACGAGCAGTACTTC,CASKRQGPAYEQYF
TRBV18,TRBD1,TRBJ1-1,15,many,TGTGCCAGCTCACTGGACAGGGTATGGAACACTGAAGCTTTCTTT,CASSLDRVWNTEAFF